The 27 T cell receptor beta chains given below trace back to one sample, sequenced in a study of shared clonotypes between healthy human individuals. Clones were sequenced by immunoSEQ multiplex PCR, and TCRdb holds only the in-frame ones, with some missing. Of about 1.5 million clones listed, 95% to 99% are singletons. The sequenced sample was naive CD4+ T cells sorted from blood. As to subset: CD45RA+ positively selected. The receptors were sampled from a man under 40 in good health.

The genes are TRBV5-1 and TRBJ2-6; 8 bases line up with TRBD2. The length of the CDR3 is 17 residues. V shed 0 bases, J shed 4 bases, and the junction held 6 bases outside the gene matches. The V gene's germline CDR1 is SGHRS and CDR2 YFSETQ. The CDR3 region has the DNA TGCGCCAGCAGCTTGGCAGCGGGAGTTTCGGGGGCCAACGTCCTGACTTTC. Translating gives CASSLAAGVSGANVLTF.

In regard to this clone: This sample also contains other DNA sequences that code for the same CDR3. The V call is TRBV5-4, the J call TRBJ2-5, with D unclear. The CDR3 consists of 11 residues. V gave up 4 bases and J gave up 4 bases, with 5 bases separating them. In germline, CDR1 is SGHNT, CDR2 YYREEE (reference sequence). As DNA, the CDR3 is TGTGCCAGCAGCGGCCGAGAGACCCAGTACTTC. The encoded protein is CASSGRETQYF.

This chain uses TRBV29-1 with TRBJ2-7; no clear D. CDR1 is SQVTM, CDR2 ANQGSEA, per germline. Trimming stripped 5 bases from V and 1 base from J, with 15 bases between. The CDR3 length is 14 residues. DNA for the CDR3: TGCAGCGTTTCGCCCGGCACTCTGTCCTACGAGCAGTACTTC. It is translated as CSVSPGTLSYEQYF.

The CDR3: CASSLAAGLWPEQYF. The CDR3 DNA reads as TGCGCCAGCAGCTTGGCGGCAGGGTTATGGCCCGAGCAGTACTTC. J is TRBJ2-7 and V is TRBV5-1; possibly TRBD1 for D (5 bases). CDR1 and CDR2 (germline): SGHRS, YFSETQ. Trimming took off 0 bases at V and 6 bases at J, with 16 bases between the two ends. This CDR3 is built from 15 residues.

This sequence joins TRBV14 and TRBJ2-1, with D perhaps TRBD1 (6 bases). The V end was cut by 3 bases, the J end by 3 bases, with 15 bases between. The CDR3 sequence is 16 residues long. Germline values: CDR1 SGHDN, CDR2 FVKESK. For the CDR3, the DNA is TGTGCCAGCAGCCAGGGGGCTCAAAAGGGCTACAATGAGCAGTTCTTC. Its translation: CASSQGAQKGYNEQFF.

The chain uses TRBV19 and TRBJ2-7; D unclear. V dropped 3 bases and J dropped 1 base, with 13 bases sitting between them. Looked up from germline, CDR1 is LNHDA and CDR2 is SQIVND (reference sequence). CDR3 length: 15 amino acids. The CDR3 is CASSIRRGLSYEQYF. The CDR3, as DNA: TGTGCCAGTAGTATCCGCCGAGGCCTATCCTACGAGCAGTACTTC.

The chain is built from TRBV19 and TRBJ2-2, with TRBD2 identical over 11 bases. V was clipped by 10 bases and J by 1 base; unmatched bases: 5. CDR1 is LNHDA, CDR2 SQIVND, per germline (reference sequence). The CDR3 consists of 15 residues. In nucleotides, the CDR3 is TGTGCCACCACGGGACTAGCGGAGAACACCGGGGAGCTGTTTTTT. Residues: CATTGLAENTGELFF.

The genes are TRBV7-2 and TRBJ2-7; D perhaps matches TRBD2 (7 bases). The V gene lost 5 bases and the J gene lost 3 bases, with 20 bases spanning the gap. Germline loops: CDR1 SGHTA, CDR2 FQGNSA. This CDR3 is built from 16 residues. CDR3 sequence: CASSTRGTTIFYEQYF. CDR3 in DNA: TGTGCCAGCAGCACTAGGGGGACTACTATATTCTACGAGCAGTACTTC.

The CDR3 DNA is TGTGCCAGCAGTATAGCGGGAGGGCCTTCGAGCTCCTACAATGAGCAGTTCTTC. This codes for CASSIAGGPSSSYNEQFF. This chain connects TRBV9 to TRBJ2-1, with 11 bases fitting TRBD2. The germline CDR1 and CDR2 sequences are SGDLS and YYNGEE. The CDR3 consists of 18 residues. V was pared by 5 bases and J by 0 bases, with 10 bases of the junction left unmatched.

Regarding this clone: One junction end does not reproduce the germline sequence, and a read error may be involved. The V gene is TRBV5-1, the J gene TRBJ2-7, with 8 bases identical to TRBD2. CDR1 and CDR2 (germline): SGHRS, YFSETQ. The CDR3 spans 13 residues. This chain's CDR3 is CASSLVLAGAVDF. The CDR3 DNA reads as TGCGCCAGCAGCTTGGTGCTAGCGGGTGCCGTGGACTTC.

The rearrangement joins TRBV6-4 to TRBJ2-1; 10 positions match TRBD2. This CDR3 region has 14 residues. Germline V gene lookup returns CDR1 MRHNA and CDR2 SNTAGT. CDR3 sequence: CASSLAGAHNEQFF. The CDR3 DNA is TGTGCTTCATCCCTAGCGGGGGCCCACAATGAGCAGTTCTTC.

The chain combines TRBV7-9 with TRBJ2-5; 8 bases align to TRBD2. Looked up from germline, CDR1 is SEHNR and CDR2 is FQNEAQ (reference sequence). The CDR3 runs 15 residues. Trimming took 2 bases from V and 5 from J; bases not matched to a gene: 7. The CDR3 coding sequence is TGTGCCAGCAGCTTAAGTAGCGGGGCTCTGGAGACCCAGTACTTC. This gives the protein CASSLSSGALETQYF.

Worth noting for this clone: Other DNA sequences in this sample translate to the same CDR3. The rearrangement joins TRBV18 to TRBJ2-3, with 11 bases identical to TRBD2. The V gene's germline CDR1 is KGHSH and CDR2 LQKENI. J lost 0 bases, V lost 3 bases, and 5 bases had no gene match. The CDR3 runs to 17 residues. CDR3 nucleotides: TGTGCCAGCTCACCCCTAAGGACTAGCGGGAGCACAGATACGCAGTATTTT. Translated, it gives CASSPLRTSGSTDTQYF.

V gene TRBV5-4 combines with J gene TRBJ2-1; 10 bases map to TRBD2. This CDR3 has 15 residues. V gave up 4 bases and J gave up 3 bases; unmatched junction bases: 4. Germline CDR1 reads SGHNT; CDR2 reads YYREEE (reference sequence). The DNA of the CDR3 is TGTGCCAGCAGCACATCTAGCGGGAGCTACAATGAGCAGTTCTTC. Its protein is CASSTSSGSYNEQFF.

This chain connects TRBV10-1 to TRBJ2-1, with 13 nucleotides matching TRBD2. The J segment lost 8 bases and the V segment lost 5 bases, leaving 6 bases of the junction unmatched. Germline V gene sequence: CDR1 WNHNN, CDR2 SYGVQD (reference sequence). CDR3 length: 15 residues. The CDR3 loop is CASSIGTSGNDEQFF. In DNA, the CDR3 is TGCGCCAGCAGTATCGGGACTAGCGGGAACGATGAGCAGTTCTTC.

In nucleotides, the CDR3 is TGCAGCGTTGAGTGGGGACCCCGCCCCACCGGGGAGCTGTTTTTT. This encodes CSVEWGPRPTGELFF. The chain employs TRBV29-1 and TRBJ2-2, with D possibly called TRBD1 or TRBD2 (5 bases each). CDR3 length equals 15 residues. V lost 3 bases to trimming and J lost 4 bases, with 15 bases between them. Germline V gene sequence: CDR1 SQVTM, CDR2 ANQGSEA.

CDR3 bases: TGTGCCAGCAGCCCAGGGGGACAGGGAAAGACCCAGTACTTC. This sequence encodes CASSPGGQGKTQYF. The chain uses TRBV7-9 and TRBJ2-5; 9 bases agree with TRBD1. Germline trimming cut 5 bases from V and 6 bases from J; bases unmatched to any gene: 7. The germline CDR1 and CDR2 sequences are SEHNR and FQNEAQ (reference sequence). The CDR3 sequence is 14 residues long.

This chain connects TRBV7-2 to TRBJ2-6; D is undetermined. CDR1 and CDR2 from the germline V gene are SGHTA and FQGNSA. The CDR3 extends over 15 amino acids. V dropped 5 bases and J dropped 2 bases, with 10 bases sitting between them. The CDR3, as DNA: TGTGCCAGCAGCCCTCAGCTTACTGGGGCCAACGTCCTGACTTTC. This codes for CASSPQLTGANVLTF.

The CDR3 protein is CASKYQAGSSYNEQFF. CDR3 bases: TGTGCCAGCAAGTATCAGGCCGGGAGCTCCTACAATGAGCAGTTCTTC. The chain has TRBV28 and TRBJ2-1; D is possibly TRBD2 (6 bases). V was trimmed by 7 bases and J by 0 bases, leaving 16 bases between them. Looked up from germline, CDR1 is MDHEN and CDR2 is SYDVKM. This CDR3 region has 16 residues. The entire variable domain, with the rest obtained from reference TRBV28 and TRBJ2-1, is as follows: DVKVTQSSRYLVKRTGEKVFLECVQDMDHENMFWYRQDPGLGLRLIYFSYDVKMKEKGDIPEGYSVSREKKERFSLILESASTNQTSMYLCASKYQAGSSYNEQFFGPGTRLTVL.

The V call is TRBV7-8, the J call TRBJ1-1; D is unclear. The germline V and J ends were trimmed by 5 bases and 5 bases, with 12 bases remaining between them. Germline-derived CDR1 and CDR2 are SGHVS and FQNEAQ. The CDR3 is 13 amino acids. CDR3 nucleotides: TGTGCCAGCAGCAAATACAGTGAAACTGAAGCTTTCTTT. Translated, it gives CASSKYSETEAFF. The variable domain in full, completed from reference TRBV7-8 and TRBJ1-1, reads GAGVSQSPRYKVAKRGQDVALRCDPISGHVSLFWYQQALGQGPEFLTYFQNEAQLDKSGLPSDRFFAERPEGSVSTLKIQRTQQEDSAVYLCASSKYSETEAFFGQGTRLTVV.

This chain joins TRBV7-8 and TRBJ2-7; D is unclear. There are 16 residues in the CDR3. Germline values: CDR1 SGHVS, CDR2 FQNEAQ. The V end was cut by 5 bases, the J end by 0 bases, with 17 bases between. CDR3 residues: CASSPERAKGSYEQYF. CDR3 bases: TGTGCCAGCAGCCCAGAAAGGGCCAAGGGCTCCTACGAGCAGTACTTC.

CDR3 sequence: CASSQDAQGTDTQYF. The DNA for the CDR3 is TGCGCCAGCAGCCAAGATGCCCAGGGGACAGATACGCAGTATTTT. The chain combines TRBV4-3 with TRBJ2-3, with D possibly TRBD1 on 6 matching bases. V was shortened by 0 bases and J by 3 bases, with 10 bases between the two germline ends. CDR1 and CDR2 (germline): LGHNA, YSLEER. CDR3 length equals 15 residues.

The genes are TRBV28 and TRBJ2-1; 9 bases fit TRBD1. V was clipped by 6 bases and J by 5 bases; unmatched bases: 14. CDR1 and CDR2 from the germline V gene are MDHEN and SYDVKM. The CDR3 spans 17 residues. CDR3 coding DNA: TGTGCCAGCAGCCCCCACTCCCGGGACAGGGTAAACAATGAGCAGTTCTTC. Amino acid sequence: CASSPHSRDRVNNEQFF.

Worth noting for this clone: The same CDR3 can be traced to other DNA sequences in this sample. J is TRBJ1-2 and V is TRBV2; TRBD1 might be the D (5 bases). Germline V gene lookup returns CDR1 SNHLY and CDR2 FYNNEI. The length of the CDR3 is 13 residues. Trimming pared 0 bases from V and 7 bases from J, leaving 9 bases between. CDR3 in DNA: TGTGCCAGCAGTGAAGCCCAGGGCTCTGGCTACACCTTC. It translates to CASSEAQGSGYTF.

This sequence joins TRBV7-8 and TRBJ2-3; 12 nucleotides match TRBD2. This CDR3 has 14 residues. J gave up 5 bases and V 5 bases, and 2 bases lay outside the gene matches. CDR1 SGHVS and CDR2 FQNEAQ come from the germline V gene. CDR3 DNA: TGTGCCAGCAGCGCGGGACTAGCGGGAGATACGCAGTATTTT. Its protein product is CASSAGLAGDTQYF.

This chain connects TRBV5-4 to TRBJ2-5, with a tentative D call TRBD1 (5 bases). The CDR3 covers 14 residues. Germline CDR1 and CDR2: SGHNT and YYREEE (reference sequence). Trimming shortened V by 1 base and J by 3 bases, and 10 bases separated the two germline ends. The CDR3 loop reads CASSLRSREETQYF. The DNA for the CDR3 is TGTGCCAGCAGCTTGCGGTCCAGGGAAGAGACCCAGTACTTC.

With regard to this clone: The sample contains more than one DNA sequence encoding this CDR3. V and J are TRBV18 and TRBJ2-3, with 8 nucleotides matching TRBD2. Germline V CDR1 and CDR2: KGHSH, LQKENI. The CDR3 has 15 amino acids. V gave up 4 bases and J gave up 0 bases; unmatched junction bases: 3. This CDR3 is CASSRSGSSTDTQYF. CDR3 bases: TGTGCCAGCTCACGGAGCGGGAGCAGCACAGATACGCAGTATTTT.